One T cell receptor beta chain is described in this entry. The antigen is unknown. CDR3 size: 18 residues. The V gene lost 3 bases and the J gene lost 2 bases, with 21 bases spanning the gap. Germline loops: CDR1 SEHNR, CDR2 FQNEAQ (reference sequence). Terminally differentiated effector memory CD45RA+ cells were excluded by CCR7 positive selection of CD45RO-negative cells. The data were taken from a study of shared clonotypes between healthy human individuals. Study at large: For every donor, three CD4 naive, three CD4 memory, two CD8 naive and one CD8 memory plates were used.

Method: immunoSEQ multiplex PCR; TCRdb's copy keeps in-frame clones and lacks some. The sample has over 750,000 clones; about 96% are singletons. Study-level points and caveats: Generally, estimated richness proved larger in naive subsets than it did in memory subsets. Rarefaction demonstrated incomplete sorted-subset sequencing despite large depth. Non-shared clonotypes were found to have lower generation probabilities than the clonotypes that were shared by all four of the sorted-subset donors.

Sequencing used naive CD8+ T cells sorted from blood. This clonotype originated in a man under 40 in good health. The rearrangement links TRBV7-9 to TRBJ2-3; D perhaps matches TRBD2 (5 bases). CDR3: CASSFLTPPSGVTDTQYF. The DNA for the CDR3 is TGTGCCAGCAGCTTCCTTACTCCGCCCAGCGGAGTCACAGATACGCAGTATTTT.